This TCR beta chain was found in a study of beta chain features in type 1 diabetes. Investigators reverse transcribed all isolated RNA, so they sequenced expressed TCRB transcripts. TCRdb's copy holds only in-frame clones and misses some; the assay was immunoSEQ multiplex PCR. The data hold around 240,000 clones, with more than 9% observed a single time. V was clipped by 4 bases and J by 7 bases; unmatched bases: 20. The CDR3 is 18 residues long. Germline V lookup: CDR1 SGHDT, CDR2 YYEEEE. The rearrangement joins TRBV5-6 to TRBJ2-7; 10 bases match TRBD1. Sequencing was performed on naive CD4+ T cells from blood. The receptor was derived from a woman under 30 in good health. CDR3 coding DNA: TGTGCCAGCAGCCAGTCCCGGGACAGGGGACGATTCGATTTGGAGCAGTACTTC. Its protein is CASSQSRDRGRFDLEQYF.